This entry lists 17 T cell receptor beta chains sequenced from one sample in a study of T cells after posttransplantation cyclophosphamide listed by TCRdb under 2016. Library generation was performed with the immunoSEQ multiplex PCR assay. TCRdb took this table from immuneACCESS and kept in-frame rearrangements with V and J called. Such tables lack part of the clones; where checked against another copy, unresolved V genes explain under half of the gap, and the rest is unexplained. The sample contains under 4,000 clones, around 83% of them found a single time. Jointly, the top ten make up about 7.6% of the sample. Read against the paper, the sample's treatment or condition label means: high-dose cyclophosphamide on days +3 and +4 as single-agent GVHD prophylaxis. Patients in the PTCy group got busulfan and fludarabine conditioning, a marrow graft from a related or unrelated donor, and cyclophosphamide on days +3 and +4.

The sequences come from PBMCs, collected after allogeneic stem cell transplant with posttransplant cyclophosphamide. These receptors originate from a female patient aged 50-59 years who received an allogeneic stem cell transplant from an unrelated donor, was CMV-positive, and had acute and chronic GVHD. After a transplant, certain T cells may trace back to the graft donor.

This clone was seen only once. This CDR3 is CASSLAGRGSQPQHF. CDR3 bases: TGTGCCAGCAGTTTAGCAGGCAGGGGTTCTCAGCCCCAGCATTTT. The chain uses TRBV28 and TRBJ1-5, with D perhaps matching TRBD1 (6 bases). Trimming cost V 2 bases and J 6 bases, with 14 bases left between them. Germline V CDR1 and CDR2: MDHEN, SYDVKM. The CDR3 sequence is 15 residues long.

V and J are TRBV5-1 and TRBJ2-7; 8 bases align to TRBD1. V gave up 0 bases and J gave up 5 bases; unmatched junction bases: 4. The CDR3 has 14 amino acids. The germline CDR1 and CDR2 sequences are SGHRS and YFSETQ. CDR3 coding DNA: TGCGCCAGCAGCTTGGTCGGGACAGGTGACGAGCAGTACTTC. Translation: CASSLVGTGDEQYF.

This sequence joins TRBV11-2 and TRBJ2-5; perhaps TRBD2 as D (6 bases). CDR1 is SGHAT and CDR2 is FQNNGV in the germline V gene. The CDR3 sequence is 13 residues long. Trimming removed 3 bases at V and 3 bases at J, with 8 bases between. CDR3 sequence (DNA): TGTGCCAGCAGCTTGGGACTTGAAGAGACCCAGTACTTC. Translated, it gives CASSLGLEETQYF. The full variable domain, with the rest looked up from reference TRBV11-2 and TRBJ2-5, is EAGVAQSPRYKIIEKRQSVAFWCNPISGHATLYWYQQILGQGPKLLIQFQNNGVVDDSQLPKDRFSAERLKGVDSTLKIQPAKLEDSAVYLCASSLGLEETQYFGPGTRLLVL.

The gene calls are TRBV14 and TRBJ2-5, with D possibly being TRBD2 (5 bases). The germline V gene has CDR1 SGHDN and CDR2 FVKESK. The ends were cut back, 6 bases at V and 5 bases at J, with 13 bases in the middle. The CDR3 length is 13 residues. The CDR3 sequence: CASRVAGGETQYF. CDR3 nucleotide sequence: TGTGCCAGCAGGGTAGCAGGAGGTGAGACCCAGTACTTC.

The chain uses TRBV5-1 and TRBJ2-1, with a weak D call TRBD2 (6 bases). The germline gives CDR1 SGHRS, CDR2 YFSETQ. Trimming cost V 0 bases and J 1 base, with 11 bases left between them. The CDR3 length is 16 residues. CDR3 loop: CASSLASGLSYNEQFF. Written as DNA, the CDR3 is TGCGCCAGCAGCTTGGCCTCGGGACTTTCCTACAATGAGCAGTTCTTC.

The V gene is TRBV18, the J gene TRBJ2-7; weak D call: TRBD2 (6 bases). Germline CDR1 reads KGHSH; CDR2 reads LQKENI. This CDR3 is built from 14 residues. Trimming removed 0 bases at V and 2 bases at J, with 8 bases between. CDR3 bases: TGTGCCAGCTCACCACCGGGACTCACCTACGAGCAGTACTTC. Its translation: CASSPPGLTYEQYF.

The V and J genes are TRBV6-1 and TRBJ1-2, with a weak D call TRBD1 (5 bases). The CDR3 runs 13 residues. Germline lookup yields CDR1 MNHNS and CDR2 SASEGT. The ends were cut back, 7 bases at V and 0 bases at J, with 9 bases in the middle. CDR3 protein: CASKGHSNYGYTF. In nucleotides, the CDR3 is TGTGCCAGCAAAGGACACTCTAACTATGGCTACACCTTC.

This clone was seen a handful of times. CDR3 nucleotides: TGTGCCAGCACTACTACGGGACAGGGCACCGGGGAGCTGTTTTTT. Residues: CASTTTGQGTGELFF. The chain couples TRBV28 to TRBJ2-2, with TRBD1 matching 9 bases. The CDR3 contains 15 residues. The germline gives CDR1 MDHEN, CDR2 SYDVKM. J was trimmed by 4 bases and V by 7 bases; bases with no gene match: 7. The whole variable domain, filled in from reference TRBV28 and TRBJ2-2, reads DVKVTQSSRYLVKRTGEKVFLECVQDMDHENMFWYRQDPGLGLRLIYFSYDVKMKEKGDIPEGYSVSREKKERFSLILESASTNQTSMYLCASTTTGQGTGELFFGEGSRLTVL.

This chain links TRBV2 with TRBJ2-5, with a tentative D call TRBD1 (5 bases). V lost 4 bases and J 5 bases, leaving 17 bases between the germline ends. Germline CDR1 is SNHLY and CDR2 is FYNNEI. CDR3 length: 15 amino acids. CDR3 sequence reads: CASSASREVKETQYF. CDR3 DNA sequence: TGTGCCAGCAGTGCGTCCAGGGAAGTTAAGGAGACCCAGTACTTC.

The chain uses TRBV4-1 and TRBJ2-7; a possible D gene is TRBD1 (6 bases). The CDR3 sequence is 14 residues long. CDR1 and CDR2 (germline): MGHRA, YSYEKL. The V and J ends lost 3 bases and 0 bases respectively, with 9 bases between them. The CDR3 bases are TGCGCCAGCAGCCAGGAGGACAGCTCCTACGAGCAGTACTTC. Translated, it gives CASSQEDSSYEQYF.

The V and J genes are TRBV28 and TRBJ2-1; D may be TRBD2 (6 bases). Germline assignment: CDR1 MDHEN and CDR2 SYDVKM. The CDR3 has 17 residues. Deletions cut 4 bases from V and 5 bases from J, with 21 bases between. The CDR3 reads CASSSTSCRVGNNEQFF. In DNA form, the CDR3 reads TGTGCCAGCAGTTCGACTAGTTGTAGGGTAGGGAACAATGAGCAGTTCTTC. Supplemented by reference TRBV28 and TRBJ2-1, the full variable domain reads DVKVTQSSRYLVKRTGEKVFLECVQDMDHENMFWYRQDPGLGLRLIYFSYDVKMKEKGDIPEGYSVSREKKERFSLILESASTNQTSMYLCASSSTSCRVGNNEQFFGPGTRLTVL.

The rearrangement links TRBV29-1 to TRBJ2-3; TRBD2 aligns across 7 bases. V dropped 3 bases and J dropped 3; count of bases not matched to a gene: 9. The V gene's germline CDR1 is SQVTM and CDR2 ANQGSEA. The CDR3 sequence is 15 residues long. The CDR3 coding sequence is TGCAGCGTTGATGGCGGGGGTTCTTGGACAGATACGCAGTATTTT. Its protein product is CSVDGGGSWTDTQYF.

V usage is TRBV4-3 and J usage is TRBJ2-1, with 7 nucleotides matching TRBD1. The junction had 27 bases not matched to a gene; V was cut back by 4 bases and J by 6 bases. Germline CDR1 is LGHNA and CDR2 is YSLEER. This CDR3 has 21 residues. CDR3 in DNA: TGCGCCAGCAGCCTCGAACCCAGGACACCTCAGACCCCACAGGGGTTCAATGAGCAGTTCTTC. This gives the protein CASSLEPRTPQTPQGFNEQFF.

The chain combines TRBV16 with TRBJ2-2; D uncertain. The CDR3 runs to 12 residues. V lost 4 bases, J lost 9 bases, and 9 bases lay in between. Germline V gene lookup returns CDR1 KGHSY and CDR2 FQNENV. CDR3 in amino acids: CASSLTSWELFF. In nucleotides, the CDR3 is TGTGCCAGCAGCCTTACATCCTGGGAGCTGTTTTTT.

The chain has TRBV9 and TRBJ2-3, with a tentative D call TRBD2 (7 bases). The V end was cut by 2 bases, the J end by 6 bases, with 16 bases between. This CDR3 is 15 amino acids long. CDR1 and CDR2 (germline): SGDLS, YYNGEE. CDR3 coding DNA: TGTGCCAGCAGCGTTGGGCCAGGGGAGGGGGATACGCAGTATTTT. This encodes CASSVGPGEGDTQYF.

This chain uses TRBV18 with TRBJ2-7; D perhaps matches TRBD1 (6 bases). The CDR3 loop spans 13 amino acids. The V gene lost 2 bases and the J gene lost 2 bases, with 7 bases spanning the gap. Germline V gene sequence: CDR1 KGHSH, CDR2 LQKENI. The CDR3 coding sequence is TGTGCCAGCTCACCAACAGGGACCTACGAGCAGTACTTC. Translation gives CASSPTGTYEQYF.

The J gene is TRBJ2-2, the V gene TRBV27, with 9 bases fitting TRBD1. Germline CDR1 is MNHEY and CDR2 is SMNVEV (reference sequence). The junction had 5 bases not matched to a gene; V was cut back by 6 bases and J by 3 bases. The CDR3 length is 15 residues. This CDR3 is CASRQQGADTGELFF. In nucleotides, the CDR3 is TGTGCCAGCAGACAACAGGGGGCGGACACCGGGGAGCTGTTTTTT.